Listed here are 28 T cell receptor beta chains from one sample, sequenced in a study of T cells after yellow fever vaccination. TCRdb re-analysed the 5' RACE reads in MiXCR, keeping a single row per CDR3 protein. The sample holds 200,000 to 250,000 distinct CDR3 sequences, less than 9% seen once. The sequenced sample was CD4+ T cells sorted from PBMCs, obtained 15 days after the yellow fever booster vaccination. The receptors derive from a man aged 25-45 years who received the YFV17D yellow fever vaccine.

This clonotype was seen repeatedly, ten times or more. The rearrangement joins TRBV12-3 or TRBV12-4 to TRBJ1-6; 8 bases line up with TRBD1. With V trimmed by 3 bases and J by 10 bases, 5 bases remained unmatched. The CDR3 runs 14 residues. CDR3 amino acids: CASSFDRGGSPLHF. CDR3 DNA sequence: TGTGCCAGCAGTTTCGACAGGGGAGGCTCACCCCTCCACTTT.

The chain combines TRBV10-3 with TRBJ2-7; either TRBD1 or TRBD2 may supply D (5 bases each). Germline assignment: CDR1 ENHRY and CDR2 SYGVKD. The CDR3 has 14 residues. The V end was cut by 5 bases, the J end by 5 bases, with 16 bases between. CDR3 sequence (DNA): TGTGCCATCAGTAGCCGGGACGTAGACCACGAGCAGTACTTC. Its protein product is CAISSRDVDHEQYF.

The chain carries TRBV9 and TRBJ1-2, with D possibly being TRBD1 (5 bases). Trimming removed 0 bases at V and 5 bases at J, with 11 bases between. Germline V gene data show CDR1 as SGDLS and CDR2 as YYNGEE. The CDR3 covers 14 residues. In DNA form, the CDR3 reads TGTGCCAGCAGCGTAGAAGGGGAATTATATGGCTACACCTTC. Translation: CASSVEGELYGYTF.

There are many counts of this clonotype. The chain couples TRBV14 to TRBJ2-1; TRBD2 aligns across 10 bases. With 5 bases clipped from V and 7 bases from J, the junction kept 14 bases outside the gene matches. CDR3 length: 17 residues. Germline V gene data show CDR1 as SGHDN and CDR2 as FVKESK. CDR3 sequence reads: CASSGLAATTGANEQFF. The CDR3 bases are TGTGCCAGCAGCGGACTAGCGGCTACGACGGGGGCTAATGAGCAGTTCTTC.

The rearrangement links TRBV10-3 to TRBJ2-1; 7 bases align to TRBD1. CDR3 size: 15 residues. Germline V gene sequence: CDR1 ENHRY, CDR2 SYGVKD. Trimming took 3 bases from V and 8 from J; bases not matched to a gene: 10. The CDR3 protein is CAISEGTERHDEQFF. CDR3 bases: TGTGCCATCAGTGAAGGGACAGAACGACACGATGAGCAGTTCTTC.

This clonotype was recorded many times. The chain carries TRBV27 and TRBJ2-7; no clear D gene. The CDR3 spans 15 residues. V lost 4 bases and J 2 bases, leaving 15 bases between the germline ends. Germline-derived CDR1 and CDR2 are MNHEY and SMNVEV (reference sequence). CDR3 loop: CASSSEHDTTYEQYF. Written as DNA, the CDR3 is TGTGCCAGCAGTTCCGAGCACGATACCACCTACGAGCAGTACTTC.

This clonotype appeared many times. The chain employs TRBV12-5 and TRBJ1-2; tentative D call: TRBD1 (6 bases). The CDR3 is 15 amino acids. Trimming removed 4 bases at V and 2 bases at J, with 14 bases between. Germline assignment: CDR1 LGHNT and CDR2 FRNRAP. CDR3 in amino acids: CASGSYQGSNYGYTF. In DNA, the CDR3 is TGTGCTAGTGGTTCCTACCAGGGGTCGAACTATGGCTACACCTTC.

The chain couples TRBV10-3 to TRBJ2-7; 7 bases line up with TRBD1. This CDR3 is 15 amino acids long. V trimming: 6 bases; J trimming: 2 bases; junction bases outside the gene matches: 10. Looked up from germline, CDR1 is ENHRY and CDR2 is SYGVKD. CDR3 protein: CAISQTGLGTYEQYF. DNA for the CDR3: TGTGCCATCAGCCAGACAGGGTTGGGCACCTACGAGCAGTACTTC.

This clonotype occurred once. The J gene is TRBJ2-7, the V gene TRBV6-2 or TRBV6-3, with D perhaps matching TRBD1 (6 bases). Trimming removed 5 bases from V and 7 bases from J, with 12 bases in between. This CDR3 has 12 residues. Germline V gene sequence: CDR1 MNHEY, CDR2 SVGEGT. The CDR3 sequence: CASSGITGEQYF. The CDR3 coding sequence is TGTGCCAGCAGTGGGATTACAGGGGAGCAGTACTTC.

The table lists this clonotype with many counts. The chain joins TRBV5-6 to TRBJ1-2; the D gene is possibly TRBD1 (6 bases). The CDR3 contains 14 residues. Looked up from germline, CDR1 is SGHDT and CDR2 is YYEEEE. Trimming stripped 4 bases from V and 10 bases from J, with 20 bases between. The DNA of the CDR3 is TGTGCCAGCAGCACGCGGGACGGGGGCCCCCTCTACACCTTC. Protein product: CASSTRDGGPLYTF.

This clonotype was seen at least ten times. CDR3: CASRSGSRVYGYTF. The CDR3 region has the DNA TGTGCCAGCAGGTCCGGCAGCAGGGTCTATGGCTACACCTTC. The V and J genes are TRBV11-2 and TRBJ1-2, with D tentatively TRBD1 (5 bases). The V and J ends lost 6 bases and 4 bases respectively, with 15 bases between them. CDR3 length: 14 amino acids. Germline CDR1 SGHAT, CDR2 FQNNGV.

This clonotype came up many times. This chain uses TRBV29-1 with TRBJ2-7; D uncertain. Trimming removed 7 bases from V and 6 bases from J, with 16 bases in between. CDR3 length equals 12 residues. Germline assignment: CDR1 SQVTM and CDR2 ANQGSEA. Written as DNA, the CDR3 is TGCAGCGGGACGAAATTCAACGGCGAGCAGTACTTC. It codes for CSGTKFNGEQYF.

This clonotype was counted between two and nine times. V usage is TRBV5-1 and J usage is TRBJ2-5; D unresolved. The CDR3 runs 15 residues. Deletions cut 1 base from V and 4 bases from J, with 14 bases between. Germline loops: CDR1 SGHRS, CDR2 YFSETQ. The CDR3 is CASSLLLGSLETQYF. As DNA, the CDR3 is TGCGCCAGCAGCTTGTTACTCGGAAGTTTAGAGACCCAGTACTTC. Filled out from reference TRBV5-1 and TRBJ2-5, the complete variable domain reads KAGVTQTPRYLIKTRGQQVTLSCSPISGHRSVSWYQQTPGQGLQFLFEYFSETQRNKGNFPGRFSGRQFSNSRSEMNVSTLELGDSALYLCASSLLLGSLETQYFGPGTRLLVL.

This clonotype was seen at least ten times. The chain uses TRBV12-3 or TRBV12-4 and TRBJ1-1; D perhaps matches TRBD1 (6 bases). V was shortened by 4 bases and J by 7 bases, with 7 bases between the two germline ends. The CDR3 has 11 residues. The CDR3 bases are TGTGCCAGCAGTTCCAGGGGTGAAGCTTTCTTT. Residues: CASSSRGEAFF.

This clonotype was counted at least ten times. CDR3 residues: CASSQVQETQYF. CDR3 sequence (DNA): TGTGCCAGCAGCCAAGTCCAAGAGACCCAGTACTTC. The genes are TRBV3-1 and TRBJ2-5; D ambiguous. Trimming took off 1 base at V and 1 base at J, with 1 base between the two ends. Germline V gene data show CDR1 as LGHDT and CDR2 as YNNKEL (reference sequence). The CDR3 sequence is 12 residues long.

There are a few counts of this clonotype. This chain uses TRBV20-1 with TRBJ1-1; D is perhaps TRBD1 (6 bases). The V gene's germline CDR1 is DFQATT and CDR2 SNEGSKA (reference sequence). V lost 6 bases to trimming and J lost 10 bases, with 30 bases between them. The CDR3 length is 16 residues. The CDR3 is CSAQGTSGAELGGAFF. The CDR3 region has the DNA TGCAGTGCCCAAGGGACCTCAGGGGCAGAGCTTGGGGGAGCTTTCTTT.

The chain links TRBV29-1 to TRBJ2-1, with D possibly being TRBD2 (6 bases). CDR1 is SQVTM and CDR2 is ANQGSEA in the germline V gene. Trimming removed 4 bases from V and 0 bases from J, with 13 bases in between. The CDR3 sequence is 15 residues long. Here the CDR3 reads CSVGADGSSYNEQFF. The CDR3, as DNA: TGCAGCGTTGGGGCAGACGGGAGCTCCTACAATGAGCAGTTCTTC.

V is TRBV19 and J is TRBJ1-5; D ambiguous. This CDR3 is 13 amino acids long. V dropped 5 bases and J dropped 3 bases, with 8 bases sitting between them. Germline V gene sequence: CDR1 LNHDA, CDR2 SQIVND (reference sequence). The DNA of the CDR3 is TGTGCCAGTAGTTTCCGGGACAATCAGCCCCAGCATTTT. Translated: CASSFRDNQPQHF.

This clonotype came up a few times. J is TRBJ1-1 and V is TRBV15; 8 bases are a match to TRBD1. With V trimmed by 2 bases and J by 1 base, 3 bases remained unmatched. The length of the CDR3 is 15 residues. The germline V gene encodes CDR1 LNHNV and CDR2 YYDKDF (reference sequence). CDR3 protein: CATSRNRGGNTEAFF. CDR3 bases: TGTGCCACCAGCAGAAACAGGGGGGGGAACACTGAAGCTTTCTTT.

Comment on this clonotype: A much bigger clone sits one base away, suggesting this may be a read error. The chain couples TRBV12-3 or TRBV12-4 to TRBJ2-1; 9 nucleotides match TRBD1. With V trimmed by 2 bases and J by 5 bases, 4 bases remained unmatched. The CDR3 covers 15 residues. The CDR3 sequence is CASSLLGTGHNEQFF. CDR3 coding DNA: TGTGCCAGCAGTTTATTAGGGACAGGGCACAATGAGCAGTTCTTC.

For the CDR3, the DNA is TGTGCCAGCAGCCAAAGAAGGAAAGCGAGGACGGTAAATCCTGGGGCCAACGTCCTGACTTTC. It is translated as CASSQRRKARTVNPGANVLTF. The rearrangement joins TRBV4-2 to TRBJ2-6; D is unclear. Germline V gives CDR1 LGHNA, CDR2 YNFKEQ. The CDR3 consists of 21 residues. The ends were cut back, 2 bases at V and 2 bases at J, with 25 bases in the middle.

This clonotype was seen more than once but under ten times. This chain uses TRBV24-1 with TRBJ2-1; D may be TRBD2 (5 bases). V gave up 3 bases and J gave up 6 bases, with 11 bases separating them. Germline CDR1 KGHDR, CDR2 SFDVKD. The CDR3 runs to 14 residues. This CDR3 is CATSDHGVTNEQFF. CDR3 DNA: TGTGCCACCAGTGATCACGGGGTTACCAATGAGCAGTTCTTC.

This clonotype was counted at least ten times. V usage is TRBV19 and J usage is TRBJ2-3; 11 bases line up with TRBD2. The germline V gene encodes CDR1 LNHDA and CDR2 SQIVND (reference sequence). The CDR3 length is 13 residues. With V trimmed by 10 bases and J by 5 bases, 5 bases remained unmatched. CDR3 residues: CATRLAGLDTQYF. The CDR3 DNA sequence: TGTGCCACCAGACTAGCGGGATTAGATACGCAGTATTTT. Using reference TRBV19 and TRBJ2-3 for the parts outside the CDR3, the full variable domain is DGGITQSPKYLFRKEGQNVTLSCEQNLNHDAMYWYRQDPGQGLRLIYYSQIVNDFQKGDIAEGYSVSREKKESFPLTVTSAQKNPTAFYLCATRLAGLDTQYFGPGTRLTVL.

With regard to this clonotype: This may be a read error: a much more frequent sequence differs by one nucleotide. The CDR3 sequence is CASTDPSYYNEQFF. In nucleotides, the CDR3 is TGCGCCAGCACAGACCCAAGCTACTACAATGAGCAGTTCTTC. This rearrangement joins TRBV5-1 to TRBJ2-1; D uncertain. Germline CDR1 and CDR2: SGHRS and YFSETQ. The length of the CDR3 is 14 residues. V was cut by 6 bases and J by 3 bases, with 13 bases left in between. Supplemented by reference TRBV5-1 and TRBJ2-1, the full variable domain reads KAGVTQTPRYLIKTRGQQVTLSCSPISGHRSVSWYQQTPGQGLQFLFEYFSETQRNKGNFPGRFSGRQFSNSRSEMNVSTLELGDSALYLCASTDPSYYNEQFFGPGTRLTVL.

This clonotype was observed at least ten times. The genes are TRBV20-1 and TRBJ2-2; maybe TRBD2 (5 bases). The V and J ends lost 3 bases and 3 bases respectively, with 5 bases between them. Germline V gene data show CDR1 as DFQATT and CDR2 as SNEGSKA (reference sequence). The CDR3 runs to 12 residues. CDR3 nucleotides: TGCAGTGCTAGGCGGGACACCGGGGAGCTGTTTTTT. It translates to CSARRDTGELFF.

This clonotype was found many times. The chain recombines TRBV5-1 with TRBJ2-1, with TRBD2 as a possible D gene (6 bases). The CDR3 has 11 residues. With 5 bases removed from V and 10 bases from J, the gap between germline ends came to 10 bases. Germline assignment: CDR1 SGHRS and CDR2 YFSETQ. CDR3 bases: TGCGCCAGCAGGGATGCGGGGGAGCAGTTCTTC. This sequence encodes CASRDAGEQFF.

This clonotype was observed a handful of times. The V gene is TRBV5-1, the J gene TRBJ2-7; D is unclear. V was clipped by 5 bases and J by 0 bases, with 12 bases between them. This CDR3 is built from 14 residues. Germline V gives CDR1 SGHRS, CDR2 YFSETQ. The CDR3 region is CASSTRQASYEQYF. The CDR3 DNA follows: TGCGCCAGCAGTACTCGTCAGGCCTCCTACGAGCAGTACTTC.

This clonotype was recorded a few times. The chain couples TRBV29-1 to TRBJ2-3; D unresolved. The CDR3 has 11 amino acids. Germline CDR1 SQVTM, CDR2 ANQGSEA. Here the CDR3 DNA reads TGCAGTGGGTCGCAGAAAGATACGCAGTATTTT. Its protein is CSGSQKDTQYF.